This TCR beta chain derives from a study of blood T cell repertoires in COVID-19. The data were produced by immunoSEQ multiplex PCR, yet TCRdb's version contains in-frame clones alone and is incomplete. The profile covers 150,000 to 200,000 clones, with 89% appearing a single time and around 0.77% taken by the ten largest. Participants' reported clinical history set cohort assignment. Germline CDR1 is MDHEN and CDR2 is SYDVKM. V gave up 4 bases and J gave up 5 bases; unmatched junction bases: 10. This CDR3 is 16 amino acids long. Sequencing was done on a sample of PBMCs or T cells enriched from blood (not recorded which). The sequence was collected from a young woman who had recovered from COVID-19. V and J are TRBV28 and TRBJ2-5; TRBD2 matches at 10 bases. The CDR3 region has the DNA TGTGCCAGCAGTTCGGGACTAGCGCTCGCATGGGAGACCCAGTACTTC. This sequence encodes CASSSGLALAWETQYF.